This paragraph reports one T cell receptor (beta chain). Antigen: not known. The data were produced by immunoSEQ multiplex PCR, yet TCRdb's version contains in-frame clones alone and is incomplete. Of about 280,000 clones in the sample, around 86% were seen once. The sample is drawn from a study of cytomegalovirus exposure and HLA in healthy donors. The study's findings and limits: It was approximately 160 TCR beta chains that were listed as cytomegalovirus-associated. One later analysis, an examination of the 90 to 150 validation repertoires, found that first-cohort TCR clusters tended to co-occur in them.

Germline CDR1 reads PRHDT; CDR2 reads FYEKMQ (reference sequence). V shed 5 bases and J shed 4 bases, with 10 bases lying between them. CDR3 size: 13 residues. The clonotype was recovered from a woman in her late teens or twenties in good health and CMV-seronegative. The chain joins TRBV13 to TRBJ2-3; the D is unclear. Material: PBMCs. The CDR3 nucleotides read TGTGCCAGCAGCCCCACTTTCCCAGATACGCAGTATTTT. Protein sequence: CASSPTFPDTQYF.